This T cell receptor beta chain was obtained from a study of T cell repertoires in ileal Crohn's disease. Study at large: Patients had a median approximately 7.2-year disease duration, and less than 40% were active smokers. Postoperative therapy was given to about half: eleven to twelve thiopurines, some 18 anti-TNF agents.

Germline loops: CDR1 SGDLS, CDR2 YYNGEE. CDR3 size: 15 residues. V dropped 0 bases and J dropped 0; count of bases not matched to a gene: 2. Only in-frame clones appear in the TCRdb table, and some are missing; sequencing was by immunoSEQ multiplex PCR. The sample shows 9,000 to 13,000 clones, around 87% of them seen only once. As to time point: inflamed ileum from the surgical specimen. The chain has TRBV9 and TRBJ1-1, with 7 bases fitting TRBD1. Sequencing was performed on ileal tissue. This TCR came from an adult with Crohn's disease. For the CDR3, the DNA is TGTGCCAGCAGCGTAGAAGGGACAGTGAACACTGAAGCTTTCTTT. This gives the protein CASSVEGTVNTEAFF.